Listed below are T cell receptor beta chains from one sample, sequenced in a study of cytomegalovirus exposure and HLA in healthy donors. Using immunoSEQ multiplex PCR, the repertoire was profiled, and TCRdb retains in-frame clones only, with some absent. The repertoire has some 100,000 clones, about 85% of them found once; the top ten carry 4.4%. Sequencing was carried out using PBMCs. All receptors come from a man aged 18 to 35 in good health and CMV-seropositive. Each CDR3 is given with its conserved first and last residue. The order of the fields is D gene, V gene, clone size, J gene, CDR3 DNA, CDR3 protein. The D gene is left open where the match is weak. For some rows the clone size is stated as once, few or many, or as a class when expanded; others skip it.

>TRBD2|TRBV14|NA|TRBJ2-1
TGTGCCAGCAGCCTGGGGTCGGGGGGGCTTTCGGGTGAGCAGTTCTTC
CASSLGSGGLSGEQFF
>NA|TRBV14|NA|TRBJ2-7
TGTGCCAGCAGCCAAGTGGCGAGGGCGAACGAGCAGTACTTC
CASSQVARANEQYF
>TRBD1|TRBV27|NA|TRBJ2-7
TGTGCCAGCAGCCTTCTTGGACAGGGGGCGATCTACGAGCAGTACTTC
CASSLLGQGAIYEQYF
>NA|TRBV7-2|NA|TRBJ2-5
TGTGCCAGCAGGTTTGCTACCCGTGCGACCCAGTACTTC
CASRFATRATQYF
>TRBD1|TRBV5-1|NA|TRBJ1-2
TGCGCCAGCAGCCGGACAGGGGGCCGTGAATATGGCTACACCTTC
CASSRTGGREYGYTF
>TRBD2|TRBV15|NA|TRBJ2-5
TGTGCCACCAGCAGAGTCGCCCTTGTTCGCGGGGGGGGGACCCAGTACTTC
CATSRVALVRGGGTQYF
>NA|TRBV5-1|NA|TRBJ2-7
TGCGCCAGCAGCCCCACAGGGAGGGGGAACTACGAGCAGTACTTC
CASSPTGRGNYEQYF
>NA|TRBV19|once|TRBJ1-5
TGTGCCAGTAGTATACTCACAGGTGGGCTGGGGCAGCCCCAGCATTTT
CASSILTGGLGQPQHF
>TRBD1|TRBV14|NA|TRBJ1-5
TGTGCCAGCAGCCAAGATATAGTAAGGGTAGACAGGGGAAGCAATCAGCCCCAGCATTTT
CASSQDIVRVDRGSNQPQHF
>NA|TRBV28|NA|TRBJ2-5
TGTGCCAGCAGGAAACAGGGTTTAGATACCCAGTACTTC
CASRKQGLDTQYF
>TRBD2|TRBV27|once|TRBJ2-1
TGTGCCAGCAGTTTATCTCGGGGGGGGGCCCGTGAGCAGTTCTTC
CASSLSRGGAREQFF
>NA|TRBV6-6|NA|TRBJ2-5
TGTGCCAGCAGTTACTCGGGCAGCCAAGAGACCCAGTACTTC
CASSYSGSQETQYF
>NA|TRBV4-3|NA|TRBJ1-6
TGCGCCAGCAGCCAAGATATTCAGGGGCGCGGTTCACCCCTCCACTTT
CASSQDIQGRGSPLHF
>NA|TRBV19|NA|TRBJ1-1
TGTGCCAGTAGTATAGAACCAGGGTATAACACTGAAGCTTTCTTT
CASSIEPGYNTEAFF
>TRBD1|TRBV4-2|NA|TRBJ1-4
TGTGCCAGCAGCCAAGGTCCCCAGGGGGCGACTAATGAAAAACTGTTTTTT
CASSQGPQGATNEKLFF
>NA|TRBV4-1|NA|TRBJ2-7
TGCGCCAGCAGCCAAGGGCCGCGAGGGACACCAAACAACGAGCAGTACTTC
CASSQGPRGTPNNEQYF
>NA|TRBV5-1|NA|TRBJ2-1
TGCGCCAGCAGCTTAGATCAAGCGGGCGCCTACAATGAGCAGTTCTTC
CASSLDQAGAYNEQFF
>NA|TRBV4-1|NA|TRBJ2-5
TGCGCCAGCAGCCTTGACTGGGGGACAGCGGGGGTCAGGGAGACCCAGTACTTC
CASSLDWGTAGVRETQYF
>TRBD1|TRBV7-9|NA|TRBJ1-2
TGTGCCAGCAGCGGAGACGACAGGGGCTATGGCTACACCTTC
CASSGDDRGYGYTF
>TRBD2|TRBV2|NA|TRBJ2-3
TGTGCCGGAGGGGAGGGGTATACGCAGTATTTT
CAGGEGYTQYF
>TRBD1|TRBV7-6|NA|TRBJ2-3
TGTGCCAGCAGCTCGGGACAGCACACAGATACGCAGTATTTT
CASSSGQHTDTQYF
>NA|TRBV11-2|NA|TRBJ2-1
TGTGCCAGCAGCAGGACAGATACCCTCAATGAGCAGTTCTTC
CASSRTDTLNEQFF
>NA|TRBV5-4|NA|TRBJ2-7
TGTGCCAGCAGCTTGGGTCGGGAACGGACCGAGCAGTACTTC
CASSLGRERTEQYF
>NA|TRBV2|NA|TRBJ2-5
TGTGCCAGCAGTGAACAGGCAGGGGGAGGAGAGACCCAGTACTTC
CASSEQAGGGETQYF
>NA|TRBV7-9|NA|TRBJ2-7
TGTGCCAGCACCCAAGGGGACGAGCAGTACTTC
CASTQGDEQYF
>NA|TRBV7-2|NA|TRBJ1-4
TGTGCCAGCAGCTATACAGGAGCGGGGAATGAAAAACTGTTTTTT
CASSYTGAGNEKLFF
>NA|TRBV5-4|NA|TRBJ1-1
TGTGCCAGCAGCTTGGTGGGGGAAGGGGGCACTGAAGCTTTCTTT
CASSLVGEGGTEAFF
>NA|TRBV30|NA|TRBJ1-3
TGTGCCTCACAGACCGCGAACTCTGGAAACACCATATATTTT
CASQTANSGNTIYF
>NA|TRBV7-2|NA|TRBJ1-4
TGTGCCAGCAGCTCACGACTCAGTCGGGGTGAAAAACTGTTTTTT
CASSSRLSRGEKLFF
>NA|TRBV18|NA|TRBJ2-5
TGTGCCAGCTCACCACCGAGAGAGACCCAGTACTTC
CASSPPRETQYF
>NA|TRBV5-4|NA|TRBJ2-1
TGTGCCAGCAGCTTGAGGGGGGGGGTCTATGAGCAGTTCTTC
CASSLRGGVYEQFF
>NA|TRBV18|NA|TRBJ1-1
TGTGCCAGCTCACCGGTCGGTCGCGCGGTGAACACTGAAGCTTTCTTT
CASSPVGRAVNTEAFF
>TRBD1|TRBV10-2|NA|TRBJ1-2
TGCGCCACCAGCAGTGGGACAGGGGATGGCTACACCTTC
CATSSGTGDGYTF
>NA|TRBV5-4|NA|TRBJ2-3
TGTGCCAGCAGCTCCAGATGGGATACGCAGTATTTT
CASSSRWDTQYF
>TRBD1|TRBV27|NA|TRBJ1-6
TGTGCCAGCAGTTTAGTCTTGAACAGGGGAAATTCACCCCTCCACTTT
CASSLVLNRGNSPLHF
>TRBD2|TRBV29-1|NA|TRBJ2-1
TGCAGCGTTGAGCGGGGGGGCCTCTTCTACAATGAGCAGTTCTTC
CSVERGGLFYNEQFF
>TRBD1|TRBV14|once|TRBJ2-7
TGTGCCAGCAGCCTCCGCCCCCTCCCGACAGGGATACACGAGCAGTACTTC
CASSLRPLPTGIHEQYF
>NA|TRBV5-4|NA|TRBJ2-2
TGTGCCAGCAGCCTGGTGAGGGCACAGAACACCGGGGAGCTGTTTTTT
CASSLVRAQNTGELFF
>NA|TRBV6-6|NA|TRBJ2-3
TGTGCCAGCAGTTACAGCGAGGGTTCAGATACGCAGTATTTT
CASSYSEGSDTQYF
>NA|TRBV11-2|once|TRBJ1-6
TGTGCCAGCAGCTCGACAGGAACCCCCTATAATTCACCCCTCCACTTT
CASSSTGTPYNSPLHF
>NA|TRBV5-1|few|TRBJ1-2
TGCGCCAGCAGCTTGGAGCACGCCAGGGCTGATGGCTACACCTTC
CASSLEHARADGYTF
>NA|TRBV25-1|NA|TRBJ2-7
TGTGCCAGCAGTGGTGGCAACAGAAAGTCCGAGCAGTACTTC
CASSGGNRKSEQYF
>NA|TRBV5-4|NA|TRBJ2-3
TGTGCCACATCGACCGGGACTCATGGATTGGGATTCACAGATACGCAGTATTTT
CATSTGTHGLGFTDTQYF
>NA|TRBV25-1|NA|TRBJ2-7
TGTGCCAGCAGTGGACGGAGGGAGCAGTACTTC
CASSGRREQYF
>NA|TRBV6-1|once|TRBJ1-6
TGTGCCAGCAGAGCGACGGTGTATAATTCACCCCTCCACTTT
CASRATVYNSPLHF
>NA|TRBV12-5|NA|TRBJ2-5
TGTGCTAGTGGCCCAGGGCTAGTGAACCAAGAGACCCAGTACTTC
CASGPGLVNQETQYF
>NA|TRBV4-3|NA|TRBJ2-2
TGCGCCAGCAGCGCCCTCGTGTCGAAACTTGATACCGGGGAGCTGTTTTTT
CASSALVSKLDTGELFF
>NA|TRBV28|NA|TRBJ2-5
TGTGCCAGCAGTACAACCAGGGGCGGGGAGACCCAGTACTTC
CASSTTRGGETQYF